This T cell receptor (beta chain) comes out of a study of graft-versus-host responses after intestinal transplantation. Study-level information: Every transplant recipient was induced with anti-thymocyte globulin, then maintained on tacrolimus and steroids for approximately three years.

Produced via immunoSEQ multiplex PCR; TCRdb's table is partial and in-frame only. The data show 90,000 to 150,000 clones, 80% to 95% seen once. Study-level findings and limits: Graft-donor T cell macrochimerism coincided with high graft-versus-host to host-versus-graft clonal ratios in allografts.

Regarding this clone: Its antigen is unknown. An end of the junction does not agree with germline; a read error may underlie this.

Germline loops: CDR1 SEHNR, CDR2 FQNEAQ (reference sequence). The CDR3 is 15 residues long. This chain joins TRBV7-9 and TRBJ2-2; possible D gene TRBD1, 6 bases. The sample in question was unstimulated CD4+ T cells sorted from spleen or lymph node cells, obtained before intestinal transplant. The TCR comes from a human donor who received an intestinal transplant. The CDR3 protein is CASSSDRANTGEPFF. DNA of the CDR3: TGTGCCAGCAGCTCGGACAGAGCGAACACCGGGGAGCCGTTTTTT.